Shown below are 10 T cell receptor beta chains from a single sample sequenced in a study of blood T cell repertoires in COVID-19 (dated by TCRdb to 2018 to 2020). Libraries came from the immunoSEQ multiplex PCR assay. TCRdb took over this immuneACCESS table, retaining in-frame rearrangements with V and J assigned. Such tables are incomplete; in checked studies, under half of the missing clones stem from an unresolved V gene, and the remainder is unexplained. Recorded for this sample are around 180,000 clones; 88% of them occurred a single time. Roughly 24% of the sample rests with the top ten. The specimen was peripheral blood. These receptors were obtained from a man between 60 and 70 years old with acute or convalescent COVID-19.

The chain is built from TRBV12-2 and TRBJ2-3; the table assigns TRBD1, which was not confirmed against the DNA. TRBV12-2 is recorded as a pseudogene. The CDR3 is 17 residues long. In nucleotides, the CDR3 is TGTGCAAGTCGCTTAGCACGGACAGGGCCATCGGAAGATACGCAGTATTTT. It translates to CASRLARTGPSEDTQYF.

The CDR3 spells CASGVRDQPQHF. The CDR3 bases are TGTGCTAGTGGAGTAAGAGATCAGCCCCAGCATTTT. The rearrangement links TRBV12-5 to TRBJ1-5, with D uncertain. The CDR3 spans 12 residues. CDR1 is LGHNT and CDR2 is FRNRAP in the germline V gene. Trimming left V 6 bases short and J 5 bases short, with 8 bases between.

The rearrangement links TRBV11-1 to TRBJ2-7, with 7 bases lining up with TRBD2. V dropped 5 bases and J dropped 5; count of bases not matched to a gene: 12. This CDR3 has 15 amino acids. The germline V gene encodes CDR1 SGHAT and CDR2 FQDESV (reference sequence). CDR3 sequence (DNA): TGTGCCAGCAGCCCAACCGGCGGGGAGGGAAACGAGCAGTACGTC. Encoded protein: CASSPTGGEGNEQYV.

This clone occurred once. This chain connects TRBV10-3 to TRBJ1-5; no firm D call. Germline CDR1 and CDR2: ENHRY and SYGVKD. The V end was cut by 0 bases, the J end by 6 bases, with 15 bases between. This CDR3 contains 16 residues. In nucleotides, the CDR3 is TGTGCCATCAGTGAGTCGAATCCCACAGCAGGTCAGCCCCAGCATTTT. It codes for CAISESNPTAGQPQHF.

V gene TRBV5-6 combines with J gene TRBJ2-4; perhaps TRBD1 as D (5 bases). Germline CDR1 and CDR2: SGHDT and YYEEEE. The CDR3 has 14 amino acids. V lost 0 bases and J 8 bases, leaving 12 bases between the germline ends. CDR3 nucleotide sequence: TGTGCCAGCAGCTTGGGGGCAGGGCTGGACATTCAGTACTTC. Amino acids: CASSLGAGLDIQYF.

The J gene is TRBJ1-1, the V gene TRBV21-1. TRBV21-1 is reported as a pseudogene. The CDR3 is 14 residues long. The CDR3 coding sequence is TGTGCCTCCTATCTCCCCCGGGTGAACACTGAAGCTTTCTTT. Amino acid sequence: CASYLPRVNTEAFF.

This clone was picked up a small number of times. Written as DNA, the CDR3 is TGCAGCGGAGGGGACAGGAGGATCGGCTACACCTTC. Translation gives CSGGDRRIGYTF. This sequence joins TRBV29-1 and TRBJ1-2, with 8 bases aligning to TRBD1. The CDR3 totals 12 residues. V lost 7 bases, J lost 8 bases, and 9 bases stayed unmatched. CDR1 is SQVTM, CDR2 ANQGSEA, per germline. Complete variable domain (other parts from reference TRBV29-1 and TRBJ1-2): SAVISQKPSRDICQRGTSLTIQCQVDSQVTMMFWYRQQPGQSLTLIATANQGSEATYESGFVIDKFPISRPNLTFSTLTVSNMSPEDSSIYLCSGGDRRIGYTFGSGTRLTVV.

The chain carries TRBV2 and TRBJ2-7; TRBD2 matches at 8 bases. The trim removed 11 bases at V and 2 bases at J, leaving 8 bases unmatched. The CDR3 has 13 residues. Per germline, CDR1 SNHLY and CDR2 FYNNEI. DNA for the CDR3: TGTGCCTCGAAGGGCGGGGGGACCTACGAGCAGTACGTC. Translating it yields CASKGGGTYEQYV.

J is TRBJ2-2 and V is TRBV6-5; tentatively, D is TRBD1 (6 bases). Germline lookup yields CDR1 MNHEY and CDR2 SVGAGI. Trimming took off 6 bases at V and 9 bases at J, with 17 bases between the two ends. The CDR3 contains 14 residues. The CDR3, as DNA: TGTGCCAGCAGCGCAGGGGCCCCGCGGTGGGAGCTGTTTTTT. This codes for CASSAGAPRWELFF.

The V and J genes are TRBV11-2 and TRBJ1-3; D is undetermined. This CDR3 spans 17 amino acids. Germline CDR1 SGHAT, CDR2 FQNNGV. Trimming cost V 0 bases and J 0 bases, with 12 bases left between them. CDR3 in amino acids: CASSLDGGRSSGNTIYF. The CDR3 nucleotides read TGTGCCAGCAGCTTAGATGGAGGCAGGAGCTCTGGAAACACCATATATTTT.